This TCR beta chain was observed in a study of metastatic and nonmetastatic thyroid tumors. General observations from the study: In both blood and tumor samples, TCR beta diversity was reported significantly higher for malignant than benign nodules.

Among the patients, none had received any treatment before thyroid surgery. This clone was picked up many times. The antigen remains undetermined. TCRdb re-processed the PCR reads through MiXCR. The top ten clones hold under 4% of a sample with about 48,000 clones, about 20% of them seen once. The germline gives CDR1 LNHNV, CDR2 YYDKDF (reference sequence). With 3 bases removed from V and 6 bases from J, the gap between germline ends came to 14 bases. The CDR3 length is 15 residues. The V gene is TRBV15, the J gene TRBJ2-2; D is ambiguous. Material: blood. The receptor was derived from a male donor with papillary thyroid cancer or a benign thyroid nodule (not recorded which). Some clones in this sample may be carry-over from other donors' samples. The CDR3 DNA sequence: TGTGCCACCAGCAGCGCCGTCGGTTACGCCGGGGAGCTGTTTTTT. Translated: CATSSAVGYAGELFF.